This T cell receptor (beta chain) was captured by sequencing in a study of blood T cell repertoires in COVID-19. Study in general: From the United States, Italy and Spain came samples of acute and convalescent COVID-19. T cells, B-cell-depleted T cells, or PBMCs supplied cDNA or gDNA.

Study processing details: Reference gene primer amplification gave nucleated cell count estimates. TCRdb's copy holds only in-frame clones and misses some; the assay was immunoSEQ multiplex PCR. The D gene and trimming were derived from the DNA, and the V and J assignments and clone size from that table. The table lists approximately 110,000 clones, under 80% of them singletons. Trimming removed 5 bases at V and 0 bases at J, with 11 bases between. The CDR3 has 14 amino acids. Per the germline V gene, CDR1 is SNHLY and CDR2 is FYNNEI. The rearrangement uses TRBV2 and TRBJ2-7; no clear D gene. The sequencing sample was made of peripheral blood. This TCR was recovered from a man in his sixties or seventies with active or convalescent COVID-19. In DNA, the CDR3 is TGTGCCAGCAGTTACAGAAAGAGCTCCTACGAGCAGTACTTC. Its translation is CASSYRKSSYEQYF.